The source of this T cell receptor beta chain is a study of graft-versus-host responses after intestinal transplantation. Across the study: Isolated intestinal, liver-intestinal, or multivisceral transplants were what recipients had.

With regard to this clone: Antigen: not known.

The CDR3 runs 15 residues. CDR1 is MDHEN, CDR2 SYDVKM, per germline. The V gene lost 8 bases and the J gene lost 1 base, with 17 bases spanning the gap. This table comes from immunoSEQ multiplex PCR, and its TCRdb copy is limited to in-frame clones, with some not included. The sample records about 100,000 clones, about 88% being singletons. The specimen comprised unstimulated CD4+ T cells sorted from spleen or lymph node cells, sampled before transplant. The chain couples TRBV28 to TRBJ1-1; D call uncertain. The receptor comes from a human donor who was the organ donor for an intestinal transplant. CDR3 in DNA: TGTGCCAGCGCTCAAAGGGCCAGGCCGAACACTGAAGCTTTCTTT. Its translation is CASAQRARPNTEAFF.